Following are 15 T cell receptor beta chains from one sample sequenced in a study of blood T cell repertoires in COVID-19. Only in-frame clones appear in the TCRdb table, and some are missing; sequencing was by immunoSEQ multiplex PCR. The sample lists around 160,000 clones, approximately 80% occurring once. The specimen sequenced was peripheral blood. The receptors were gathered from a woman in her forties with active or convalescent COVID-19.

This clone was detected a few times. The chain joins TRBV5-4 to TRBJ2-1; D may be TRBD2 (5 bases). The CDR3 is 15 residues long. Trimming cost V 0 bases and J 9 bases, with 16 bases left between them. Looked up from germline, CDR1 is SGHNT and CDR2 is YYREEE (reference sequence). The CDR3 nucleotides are TGTGCCAGCAGCTTGGTGAGCCTAGCTTCAGGTGAGCAGTTCTTC. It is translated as CASSLVSLASGEQFF.

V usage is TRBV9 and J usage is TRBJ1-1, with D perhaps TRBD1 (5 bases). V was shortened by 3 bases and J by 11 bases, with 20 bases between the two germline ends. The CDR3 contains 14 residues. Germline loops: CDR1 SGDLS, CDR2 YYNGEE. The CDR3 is CASSEPPPRAQAFF. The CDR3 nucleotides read TGTGCCAGCAGCGAGCCCCCGCCCAGGGCCCAGGCTTTCTTT.

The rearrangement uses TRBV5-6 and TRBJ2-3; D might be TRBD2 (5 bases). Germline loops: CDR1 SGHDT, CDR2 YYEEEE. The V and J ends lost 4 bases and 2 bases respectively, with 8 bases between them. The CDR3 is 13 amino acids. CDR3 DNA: TGTGCCAGCAGCCGGAGGTTCACAGATACGCAGTATTTT. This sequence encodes CASSRRFTDTQYF.

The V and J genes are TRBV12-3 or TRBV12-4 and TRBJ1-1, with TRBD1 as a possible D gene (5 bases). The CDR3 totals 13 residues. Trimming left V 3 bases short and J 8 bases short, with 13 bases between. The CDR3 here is CASSLGPGGEAFF. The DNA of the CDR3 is TGTGCCAGCAGTTTGGGTCCGGGGGGAGAAGCTTTCTTT.

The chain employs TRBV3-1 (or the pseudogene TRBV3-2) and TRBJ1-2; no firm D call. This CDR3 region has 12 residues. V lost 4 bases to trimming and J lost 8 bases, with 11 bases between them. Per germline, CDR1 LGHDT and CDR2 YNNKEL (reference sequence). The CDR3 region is CASSPSGSGYTF. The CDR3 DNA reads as TGTGCCAGCAGCCCCAGTGGCTCAGGCTACACCTTC.

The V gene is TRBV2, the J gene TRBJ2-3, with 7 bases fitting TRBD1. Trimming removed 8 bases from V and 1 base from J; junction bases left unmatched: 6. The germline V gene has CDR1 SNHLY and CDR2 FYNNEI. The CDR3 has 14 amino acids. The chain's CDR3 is CASARDRRTDTQYF. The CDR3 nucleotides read TGTGCCAGCGCTAGGGACAGACGCACAGATACGCAGTATTTT.

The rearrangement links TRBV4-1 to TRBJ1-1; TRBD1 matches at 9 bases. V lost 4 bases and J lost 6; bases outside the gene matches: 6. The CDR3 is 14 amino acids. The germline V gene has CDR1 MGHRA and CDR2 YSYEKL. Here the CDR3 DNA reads TGCGCCAGCAGCCTTAGACAGGGGGGGGCTGAAGCTTTCTTT. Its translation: CASSLRQGGAEAFF.

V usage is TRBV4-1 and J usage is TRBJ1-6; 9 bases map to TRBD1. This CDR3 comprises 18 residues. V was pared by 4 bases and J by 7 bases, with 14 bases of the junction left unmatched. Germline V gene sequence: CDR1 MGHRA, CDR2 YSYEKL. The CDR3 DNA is TGCGCCAGCAGCCGCTTAGGACAGGGGAGAGGATGGAATTCACCCCTCCACTTT. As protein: CASSRLGQGRGWNSPLHF.

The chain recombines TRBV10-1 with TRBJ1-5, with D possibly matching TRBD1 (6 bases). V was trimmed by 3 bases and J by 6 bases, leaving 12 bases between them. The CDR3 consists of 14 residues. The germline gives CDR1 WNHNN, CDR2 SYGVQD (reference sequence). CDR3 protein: CASSEGGAIQPQHF. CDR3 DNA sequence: TGCGCCAGCAGTGAAGGGGGTGCAATTCAGCCCCAGCATTTT.

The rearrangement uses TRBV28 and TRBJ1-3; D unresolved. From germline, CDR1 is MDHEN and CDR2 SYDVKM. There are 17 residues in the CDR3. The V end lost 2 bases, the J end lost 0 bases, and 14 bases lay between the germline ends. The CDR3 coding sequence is TGTGCCAGCAGTTTAATGACTCTACACCGCTCTGGAAACACCATATATTTT. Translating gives CASSLMTLHRSGNTIYF.

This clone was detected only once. The CDR3 sequence: CASSLARTGATNEKLFF. DNA of the CDR3: TGTGCCAGCAGCTTGGCCAGGACAGGGGCAACTAATGAAAAACTGTTTTTT. This chain connects TRBV5-6 to TRBJ1-4; 9 nucleotides line up with TRBD1. Germline V gene sequence: CDR1 SGHDT, CDR2 YYEEEE. CDR3 size: 17 residues. After removal of 0 bases from V and 0 bases from J, the junction contained 3 bases not matched to a gene.

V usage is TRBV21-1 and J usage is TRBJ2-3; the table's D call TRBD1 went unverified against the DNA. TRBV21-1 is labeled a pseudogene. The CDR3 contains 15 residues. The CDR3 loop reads CASSRDRGRTDTQYF. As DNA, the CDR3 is TGTGCCAGCAGCAGAGACAGGGGGCGCACAGATACGCAGTATTTT.

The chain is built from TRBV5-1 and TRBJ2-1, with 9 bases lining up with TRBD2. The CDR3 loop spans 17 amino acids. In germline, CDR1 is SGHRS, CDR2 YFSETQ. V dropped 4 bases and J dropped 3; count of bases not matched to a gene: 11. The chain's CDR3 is CASSMLGAGGIYNEQFF. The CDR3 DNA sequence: TGCGCCAGCAGCATGCTGGGGGCGGGAGGGATCTACAATGAGCAGTTCTTC.

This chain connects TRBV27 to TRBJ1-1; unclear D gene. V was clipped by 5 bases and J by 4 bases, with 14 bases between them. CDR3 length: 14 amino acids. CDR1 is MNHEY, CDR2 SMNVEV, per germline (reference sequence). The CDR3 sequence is CASSERMLFTEAFF. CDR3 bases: TGTGCCAGCAGTGAGCGGATGCTTTTCACTGAAGCTTTCTTT.

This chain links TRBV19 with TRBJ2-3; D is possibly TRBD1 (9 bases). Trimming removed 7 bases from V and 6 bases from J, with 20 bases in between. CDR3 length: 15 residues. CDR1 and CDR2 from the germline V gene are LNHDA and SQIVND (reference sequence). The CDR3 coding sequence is TGTGCCAGTACCCGGGGGGGACAGGGCAGGGATACGCAGTATTTT. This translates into CASTRGGQGRDTQYF.